Listed below are T cell receptor beta chains from one sample, sequenced in a study of T-cell memory formation after mild COVID-19. Using its own MiXCR run on the 5' RACE reads, TCRdb lists one record per CDR3 protein. The sample records about 200,000 distinct CDR3 sequences, over 9.5% being singletons. Sequenced input: PBMCs or a T cell subset sorted from them (not recorded which). The receptors here all came from a man between 18 and 29 years old who had mild COVID-19 (a few samples of this study predate the infection). Cell type and time point are not known. Each CDR3 is given with its conserved first and last residue. A D gene is named only where the DNA matches it firmly. Size tells how often a clone was seen (once, few, many) or the class of an expanded clone, and some rows leave it out.

J gene,CDR3 length,clone size,V gene,D gene,CDR3 DNA,CDR3 protein
TRBJ2-4,16,few,TRBV11-2,-,TGTGCCAGCAGCTTAATCTCGCAGGGAACAGGAAACATTCAGTACTTC,CASSLISQGTGNIQYF
TRBJ2-5,17,few,TRBV7-2,TRBD2,TGTGCCAGCAGCTCCGGGACTAGCGGGGGGCACCAAGAGACCCAGTACTTC,CASSSGTSGGHQETQYF
TRBJ1-2,14,many,TRBV11-2,-,TGTGCCAGCAGGAATTGGGCCCAGGGGTATGGCTACACCTTC,CASRNWAQGYGYTF
TRBJ1-3,16,few,TRBV7-9,TRBD1,TGTGCCAGCAGCTCGACAGGGGGCGCGTCGGGAAACACCATATATTTT,CASSSTGGASGNTIYF
TRBJ2-3,15,-,TRBV20-1,TRBD2,TGCAGTGCTAGTAAGCGGGGGGCCCGGGCTCAGACGCAGTATTTT,CSASKRGARAQTQYF
TRBJ2-3,14,few,TRBV2,-,TGTGCCAGCATCCCAGCGGCGGTCACAGATACGCAGTATTTT,CASIPAAVTDTQYF
TRBJ2-2,14,-,TRBV2,-,TGTGCCAGCAGCGGATTCAGGAACACCGGGGAGCTGTTTTTT,CASSGFRNTGELFF
TRBJ2-3,16,-,TRBV4-2,TRBD2,TGTGCCAGCAGCCAAGCCGACGGGGGGGCCGGAGATACGCAGTATTTT,CASSQADGGAGDTQYF
TRBJ1-6,15,-,TRBV7-2,TRBD1,TGTGCCAGCACCCTAGGGGACAGGCCCAATTCACCCCTCCACTTT,CASTLGDRPNSPLHF
TRBJ2-6,23,few,TRBV4-3,TRBD2,TGCGCCAGCAGCCAAGAGTTCGGAGGCCGGTTTAGCGGGGAACTCTCTGGGGCCAACGTCCTGACTTTC,CASSQEFGGRFSGELSGANVLTF
TRBJ1-6,16,-,TRBV9,-,TGTGCCAGCAGCGTAGCCGGGGGAGGCCTTAATTCACCCCTCCACTTT,CASSVAGGGLNSPLHF
TRBJ2-1,15,-,TRBV15,TRBD2,TGTGCCACCAGCAGAGGTCGGGGGGTCTACAATGAGCAGTTCTTC,CATSRGRGVYNEQFF
TRBJ1-1,15,-,TRBV24-1,TRBD1,TGTGCCACCAGTGATACCGGGACAGGGCCTACCGAAGCTTTCTTT,CATSDTGTGPTEAFF
TRBJ2-2,17,-,TRBV14,-,TGTGCCAGCAGCCAAGGAGCCTTGGGAGGAGACACCGGGGAGCTGTTTTTT,CASSQGALGGDTGELFF
TRBJ1-1,13,many,TRBV12-3/TRBV12-4,-,TGTGCCAGCAGTTTCCCCGGGGAGACTGAAGCTTTCTTT,CASSFPGETEAFF
TRBJ1-6,14,few,TRBV7-9,TRBD1,TGTGCCAGCAGCGACAGGACAGGGAATTCACCCCTCCACTTT,CASSDRTGNSPLHF
TRBJ2-7,13,many,TRBV6-5,TRBD1,TGTGCCAGCAATAGACAGGGCTCCTACGAGCAGTACTTC,CASNRQGSYEQYF
TRBJ2-2,14,-,TRBV5-1,TRBD2,TGCGCCAGCAGCCTGGGACTAGCGACCGGGGAGCTGTTTTTT,CASSLGLATGELFF
TRBJ1-5,16,-,TRBV6-6,TRBD1,TGTGCCAGCAGCCAAGCGAAACAGGGGGGGGTTGTGCCCCAGCATTTT,CASSQAKQGGVVPQHF
TRBJ2-2,13,-,TRBV6-6,-,TGTGCCAGCAATCAACGGGACACCGGGGAGCTGTTTTTT,CASNQRDTGELFF
TRBJ1-2,13,-,TRBV5-1,-,TGCGCCAGCAGGGACGGACCGAGAGGGGGCTACACCTTC,CASRDGPRGGYTF
TRBJ1-5,17,many,TRBV24-1,-,TGTGCCACCAGTGATTTGCTAGGGCGGTCTTACAATCAGCCCCAGCATTTT,CATSDLLGRSYNQPQHF
TRBJ1-2,14,few,TRBV10-3,-,TGTGCCATCAGGGGATCCGGATCTAACTATGGCTACACCTTC,CAIRGSGSNYGYTF
TRBJ2-3,14,few,TRBV6-5,-,TGTGCCAGCAGTAGCGGCGGAGTCACAGATACGCAGTATTTT,CASSSGGVTDTQYF
TRBJ2-5,17,-,TRBV6-2/TRBV6-3,TRBD2,TGTGCCAGCGCAAGGGCTGGAGTGTCTAGCGGAAAAGAGACCCAGTACTTC,CASARAGVSSGKETQYF
TRBJ2-2,18,-,TRBV19,TRBD2,TGTGCCAGTAGTAGGGGACTAGCGGGGGTGAGCGCTGTCGGGGAGCTGTTTTTT,CASSRGLAGVSAVGELFF
TRBJ2-3,14,-,TRBV7-2,-,TGTGCCAGCAGCTTAACGTTCGGGGGCGATACGCAGTATTTT,CASSLTFGGDTQYF
TRBJ2-1,18,many,TRBV5-1,TRBD2,TGCGCCAGCAGCTTGATGGCTAGCGGGGGAAGCTCCTACAATGAGCAGTTCTTC,CASSLMASGGSSYNEQFF
TRBJ1-4,14,-,TRBV6-5,-,TGTGCCAGCAGTGGAGGGGGGACTAATGAAAAACTGTTTTTT,CASSGGGTNEKLFF
TRBJ2-3,13,many,TRBV29-1,-,TGCAGCGCTTCGTCTGAGGCCGGAGATACGCAGTATTTT,CSASSEAGDTQYF
TRBJ1-2,13,many,TRBV5-1,-,TGCGCCAGCAGCTCGGAAGGTGGGAATGGCTACACCTTC,CASSSEGGNGYTF
TRBJ2-1,14,-,TRBV12-3/TRBV12-4,-,TGTGCCAGCAGTTTAGGACTGATGGAAAGTGAGCAGTTCTTC,CASSLGLMESEQFF
TRBJ2-1,13,few,TRBV12-3/TRBV12-4,TRBD1,TGTGCCAGCTCTCGGGACAGGGGCAATGAGCAGTTCTTC,CASSRDRGNEQFF
TRBJ1-2,13,-,TRBV7-2,-,TGTGCCAGCAGCCCCAGGGCGGACTATGGCTACACCTTC,CASSPRADYGYTF
TRBJ2-7,15,-,TRBV20-1,-,TGCAGTGCTAGATGGGACTCCCCCATGGGGGACGAGCAGTACTTC,CSARWDSPMGDEQYF
TRBJ2-1,16,-,TRBV4-1,-,TGCGCCAGCAGCCAAGCAAGGGCAGGTGTCTACAATGAGCAGTTCTTC,CASSQARAGVYNEQFF
TRBJ1-1,13,many,TRBV7-6,-,TGTGCCAGCAGTCTGTCAGGGAGCACTGAAGCTTTCTTT,CASSLSGSTEAFF
TRBJ1-6,15,many,TRBV4-1,TRBD1,TGCGCCAGCAGCCAAGGGACAGGCATGCGGTCACCCCTCCACTTT,CASSQGTGMRSPLHF
TRBJ1-4,14,-,TRBV25-1,-,TGTGCCAGCAGTAGCAGGCGCCTTAATGAAAAACTGTTTTTT,CASSSRRLNEKLFF
TRBJ1-2,14,few,TRBV4-3,-,TGCGCCAGCAGCCAGATACAGGGATACTATGGCTACACCTTC,CASSQIQGYYGYTF
TRBJ2-5,13,few,TRBV20-1,TRBD2,TGCAGTGGCGCGGGGGGGCTCGAAGAGACCCAGTACTTC,CSGAGGLEETQYF
TRBJ1-1,13,-,TRBV20-1,-,TGCAGTGCTACAAGAGGGGAGAACACTGAAGCTTTCTTT,CSATRGENTEAFF
TRBJ2-2,15,many,TRBV4-2,-,TGTGCCAGCAGCCAAGACAGGGGAAGCACCGGGGAGCTGTTTTTT,CASSQDRGSTGELFF
TRBJ2-1,15,-,TRBV12-3/TRBV12-4,-,TGTGCCAGCAGCCGGCCCGGGCCCTCCTACAATGAGCAGTTCTTC,CASSRPGPSYNEQFF
TRBJ1-1,13,many,TRBV11-2,-,TGTGCCAGCCGTACGGGTTTGGACACTGAAGCTTTCTTT,CASRTGLDTEAFF